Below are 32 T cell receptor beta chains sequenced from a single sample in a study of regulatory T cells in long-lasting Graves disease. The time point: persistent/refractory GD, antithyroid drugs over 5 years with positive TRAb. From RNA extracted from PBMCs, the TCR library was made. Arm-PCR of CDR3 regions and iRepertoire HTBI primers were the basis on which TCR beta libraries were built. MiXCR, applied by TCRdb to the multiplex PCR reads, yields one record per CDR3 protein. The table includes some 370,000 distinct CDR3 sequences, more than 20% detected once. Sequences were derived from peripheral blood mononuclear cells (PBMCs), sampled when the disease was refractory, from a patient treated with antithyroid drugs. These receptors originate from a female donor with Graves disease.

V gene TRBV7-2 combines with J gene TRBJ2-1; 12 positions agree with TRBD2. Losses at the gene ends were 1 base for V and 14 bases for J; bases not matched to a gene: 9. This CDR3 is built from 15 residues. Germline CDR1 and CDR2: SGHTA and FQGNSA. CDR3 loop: CASSLVSASGRAKFF. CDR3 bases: TGTGCCAGCAGCTTAGTATCGGCTAGCGGGAGGGCCAAGTTCTTC.

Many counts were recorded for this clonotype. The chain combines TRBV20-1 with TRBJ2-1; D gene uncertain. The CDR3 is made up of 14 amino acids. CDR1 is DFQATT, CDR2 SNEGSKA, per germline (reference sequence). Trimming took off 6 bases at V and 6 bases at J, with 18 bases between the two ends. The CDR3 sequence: CSAHSWAPGNEQFF. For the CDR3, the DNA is TGCAGTGCCCACTCCTGGGCCCCCGGCAATGAGCAGTTCTTC.

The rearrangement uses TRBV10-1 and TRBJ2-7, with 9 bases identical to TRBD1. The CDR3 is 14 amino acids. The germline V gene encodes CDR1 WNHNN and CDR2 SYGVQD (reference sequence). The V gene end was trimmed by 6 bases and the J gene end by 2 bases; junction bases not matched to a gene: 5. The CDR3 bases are TGCGCCAGCAGCGGGACAGGGAAAACCTACGAGCAGTACTTC. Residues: CASSGTGKTYEQYF.

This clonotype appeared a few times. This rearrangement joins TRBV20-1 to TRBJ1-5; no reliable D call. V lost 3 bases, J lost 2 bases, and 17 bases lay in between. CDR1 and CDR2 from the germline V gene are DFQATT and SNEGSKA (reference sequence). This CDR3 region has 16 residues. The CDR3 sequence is CSASLPTGIGNQPQHF. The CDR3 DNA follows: TGCAGTGCTAGTCTCCCGACGGGGATAGGCAATCAGCCCCAGCATTTT.

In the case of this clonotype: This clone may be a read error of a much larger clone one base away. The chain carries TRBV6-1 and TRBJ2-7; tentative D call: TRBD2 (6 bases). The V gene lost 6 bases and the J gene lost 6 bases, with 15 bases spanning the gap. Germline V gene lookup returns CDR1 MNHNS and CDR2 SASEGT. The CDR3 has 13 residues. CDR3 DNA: TGTGCCAGCAGAGCACTAGGAGGGCTCGAGCAGTACTTC. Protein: CASRALGGLEQYF.

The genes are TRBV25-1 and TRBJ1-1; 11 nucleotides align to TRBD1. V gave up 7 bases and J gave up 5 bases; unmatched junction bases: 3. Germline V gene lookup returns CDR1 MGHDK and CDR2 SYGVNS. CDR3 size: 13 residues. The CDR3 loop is CASTGTGGTEAFF. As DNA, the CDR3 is TGTGCCAGCACCGGGACAGGGGGGACTGAAGCTTTCTTT.

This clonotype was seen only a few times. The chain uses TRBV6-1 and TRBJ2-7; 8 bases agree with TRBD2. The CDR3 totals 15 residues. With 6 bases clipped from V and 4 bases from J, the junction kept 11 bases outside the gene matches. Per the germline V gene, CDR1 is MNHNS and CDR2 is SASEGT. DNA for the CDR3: TGTGCCAGCAGCCACCCCGGGACTAGTGGTTACGAGCAGTACTTC. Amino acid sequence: CASSHPGTSGYEQYF.

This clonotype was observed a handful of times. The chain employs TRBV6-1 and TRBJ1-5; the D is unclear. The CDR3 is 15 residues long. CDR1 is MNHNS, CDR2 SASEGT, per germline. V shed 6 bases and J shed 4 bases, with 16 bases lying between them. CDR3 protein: CASRSIQAGNQPQHF. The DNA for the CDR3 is TGTGCCAGCAGAAGCATTCAAGCGGGTAATCAGCCCCAGCATTTT.

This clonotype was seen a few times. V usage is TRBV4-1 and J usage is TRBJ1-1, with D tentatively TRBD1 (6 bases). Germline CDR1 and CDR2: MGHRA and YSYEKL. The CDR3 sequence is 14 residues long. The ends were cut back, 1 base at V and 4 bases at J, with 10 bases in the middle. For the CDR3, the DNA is TGCGCCAGCAGCCAAGGGGCAGGGGCCACTGAAGCTTTCTTT. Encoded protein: CASSQGAGATEAFF.

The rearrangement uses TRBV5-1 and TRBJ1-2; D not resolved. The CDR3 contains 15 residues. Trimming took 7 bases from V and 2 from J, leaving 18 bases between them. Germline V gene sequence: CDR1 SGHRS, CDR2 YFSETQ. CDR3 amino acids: CASRPSWGQNYGYTF. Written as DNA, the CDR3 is TGCGCCAGCCGACCCTCTTGGGGTCAGAACTATGGCTACACCTTC.

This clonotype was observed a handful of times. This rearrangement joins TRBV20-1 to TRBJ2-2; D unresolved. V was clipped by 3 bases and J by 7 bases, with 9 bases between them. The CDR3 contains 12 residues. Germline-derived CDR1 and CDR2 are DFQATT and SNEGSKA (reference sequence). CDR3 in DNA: TGCAGTGCTAGGGAAACCAACGGGGAGCTGTTTTTT. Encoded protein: CSARETNGELFF.

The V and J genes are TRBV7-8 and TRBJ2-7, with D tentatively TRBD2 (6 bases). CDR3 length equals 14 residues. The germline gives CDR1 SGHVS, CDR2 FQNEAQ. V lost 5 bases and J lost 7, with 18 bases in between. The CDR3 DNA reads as TGTGCCAGCAGCCACTTTGACGGAGGGTGGGAGCAGTACTTC. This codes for CASSHFDGGWEQYF.

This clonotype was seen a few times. The CDR3 loop is CASSRYGTAEAFF. Written as DNA, the CDR3 is TGTGCCAGCAGTCGATACGGGACAGCTGAAGCTTTCTTT. The genes are TRBV6-1 and TRBJ1-1; 7 nucleotides match TRBD1. The germline gives CDR1 MNHNS, CDR2 SASEGT. The CDR3 loop spans 13 amino acids. Losses at the gene ends were 5 bases for V and 6 bases for J; bases not matched to a gene: 6.

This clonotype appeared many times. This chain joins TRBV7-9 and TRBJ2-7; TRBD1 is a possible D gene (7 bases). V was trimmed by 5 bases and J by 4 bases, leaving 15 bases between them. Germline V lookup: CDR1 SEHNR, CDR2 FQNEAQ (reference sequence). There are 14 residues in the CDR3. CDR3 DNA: TGTGCCAGCAGCCCCTGGGACAGCGGGTACGAGCAGTACTTC. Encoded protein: CASSPWDSGYEQYF.

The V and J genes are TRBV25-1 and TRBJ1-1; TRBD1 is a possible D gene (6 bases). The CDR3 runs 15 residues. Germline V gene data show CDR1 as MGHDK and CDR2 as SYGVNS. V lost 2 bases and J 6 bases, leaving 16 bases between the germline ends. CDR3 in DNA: TGTGCCAGCAGTGAAAATTACCGACAGGAGCCTGAAGCTTTCTTT. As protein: CASSENYRQEPEAFF.

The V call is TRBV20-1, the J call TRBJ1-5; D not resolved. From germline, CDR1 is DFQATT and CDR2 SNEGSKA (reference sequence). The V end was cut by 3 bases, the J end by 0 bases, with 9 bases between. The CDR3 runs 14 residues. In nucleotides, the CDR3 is TGCAGTGCTAGGAGGCAGTCTAGCAATCAGCCCCAGCATTTT. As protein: CSARRQSSNQPQHF.

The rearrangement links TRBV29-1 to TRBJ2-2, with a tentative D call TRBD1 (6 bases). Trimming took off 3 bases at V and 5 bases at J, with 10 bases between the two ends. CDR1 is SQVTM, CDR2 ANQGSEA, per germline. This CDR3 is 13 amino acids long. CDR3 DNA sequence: TGCAGCGTTGAGAAGGGGGTGACCGGGGAGCTGTTTTTT. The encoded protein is CSVEKGVTGELFF.

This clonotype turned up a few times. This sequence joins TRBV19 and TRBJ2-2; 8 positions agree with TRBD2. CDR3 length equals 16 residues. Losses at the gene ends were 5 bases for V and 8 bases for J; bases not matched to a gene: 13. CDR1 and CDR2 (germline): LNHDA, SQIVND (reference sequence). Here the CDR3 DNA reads TGTGCCAGTAGTTCCTTAAGCGGGAGAAACTTGGGGGAGCTGTTTTTT. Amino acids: CASSSLSGRNLGELFF.

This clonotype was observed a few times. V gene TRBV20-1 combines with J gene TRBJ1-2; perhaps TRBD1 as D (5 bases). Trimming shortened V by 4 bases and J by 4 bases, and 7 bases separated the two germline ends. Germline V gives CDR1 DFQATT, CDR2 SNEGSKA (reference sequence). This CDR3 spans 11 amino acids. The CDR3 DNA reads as TGCAGTGCTACGGGACTCTATGGCTACACCTTC. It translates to CSATGLYGYTF.

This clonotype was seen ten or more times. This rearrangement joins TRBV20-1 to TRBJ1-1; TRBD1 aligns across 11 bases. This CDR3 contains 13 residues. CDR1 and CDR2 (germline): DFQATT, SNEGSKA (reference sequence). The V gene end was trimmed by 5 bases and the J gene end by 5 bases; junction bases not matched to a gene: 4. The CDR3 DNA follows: TGCAGTGCTCCGGGACAGGGGGTTACTGAAGCTTTCTTT. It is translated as CSAPGQGVTEAFF.

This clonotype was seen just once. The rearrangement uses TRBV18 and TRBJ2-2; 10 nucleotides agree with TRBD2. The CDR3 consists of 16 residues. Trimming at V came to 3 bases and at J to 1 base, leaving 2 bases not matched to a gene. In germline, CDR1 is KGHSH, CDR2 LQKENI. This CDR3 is CASSPGLAENTGELFF. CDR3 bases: TGTGCCAGCTCACCCGGACTAGCGGAGAACACCGGGGAGCTGTTTTTT.

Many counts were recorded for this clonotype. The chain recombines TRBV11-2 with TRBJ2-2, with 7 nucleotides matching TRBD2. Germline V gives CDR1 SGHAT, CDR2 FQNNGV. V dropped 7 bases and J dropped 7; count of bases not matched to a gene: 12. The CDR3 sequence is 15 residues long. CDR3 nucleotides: TGTGCCAGCAAAAACGGGGCGGGAGTAGGCGGGGAGCTGTTTTTT. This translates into CASKNGAGVGGELFF.

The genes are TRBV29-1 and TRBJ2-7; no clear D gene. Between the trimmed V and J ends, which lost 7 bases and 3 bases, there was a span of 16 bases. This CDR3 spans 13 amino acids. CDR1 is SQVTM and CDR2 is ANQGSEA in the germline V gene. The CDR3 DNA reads TGCAGCGCCCTATCGGGCGACTTCTACGAGCAGTACTTC. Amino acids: CSALSGDFYEQYF.

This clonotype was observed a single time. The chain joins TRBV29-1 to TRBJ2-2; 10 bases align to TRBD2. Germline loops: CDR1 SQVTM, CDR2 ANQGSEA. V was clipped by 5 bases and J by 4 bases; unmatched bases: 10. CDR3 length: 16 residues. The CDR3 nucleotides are TGCAGCGTTCTGGGCCTAGCGGGAGTGAGCACCGGGGAGCTGTTTTTT. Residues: CSVLGLAGVSTGELFF.

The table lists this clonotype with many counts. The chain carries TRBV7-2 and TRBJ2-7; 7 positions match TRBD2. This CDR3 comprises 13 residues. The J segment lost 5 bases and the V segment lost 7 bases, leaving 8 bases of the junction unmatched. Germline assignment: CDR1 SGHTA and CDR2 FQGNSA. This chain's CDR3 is CASKMGGDHEQYF. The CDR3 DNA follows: TGTGCCAGCAAGATGGGGGGGGACCACGAGCAGTACTTC.

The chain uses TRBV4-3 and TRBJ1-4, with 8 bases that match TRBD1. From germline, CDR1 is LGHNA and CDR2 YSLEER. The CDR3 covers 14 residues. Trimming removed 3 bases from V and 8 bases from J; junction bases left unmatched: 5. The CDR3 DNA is TGCGCCAGCAGCCAGACCGGGACAGGAGAAAAACTGTTTTTT. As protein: CASSQTGTGEKLFF.

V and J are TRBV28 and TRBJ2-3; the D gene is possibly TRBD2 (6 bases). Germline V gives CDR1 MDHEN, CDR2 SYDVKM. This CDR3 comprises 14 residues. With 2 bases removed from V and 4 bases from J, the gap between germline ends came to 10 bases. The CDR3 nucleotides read TGTGCCAGCAGTTTAGGGGGGAGAGCAGATACGCAGTATTTT. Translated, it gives CASSLGGRADTQYF.

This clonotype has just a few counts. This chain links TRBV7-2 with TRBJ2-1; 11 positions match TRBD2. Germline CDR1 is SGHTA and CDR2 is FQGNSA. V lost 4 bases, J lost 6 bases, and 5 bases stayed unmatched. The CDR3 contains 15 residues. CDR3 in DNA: TGTGCCAGCAGCTCGACTAGCGGGAAGACCAATGAGCAGTTCTTC. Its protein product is CASSSTSGKTNEQFF.

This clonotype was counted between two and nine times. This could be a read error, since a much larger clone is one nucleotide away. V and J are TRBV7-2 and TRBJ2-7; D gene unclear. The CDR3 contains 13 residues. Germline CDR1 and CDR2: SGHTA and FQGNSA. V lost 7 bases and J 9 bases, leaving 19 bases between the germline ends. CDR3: CASNSFTESGQYF. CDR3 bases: TGTGCCAGCAACTCCTTCACAGAGTCCGGGCAGTACTTC.

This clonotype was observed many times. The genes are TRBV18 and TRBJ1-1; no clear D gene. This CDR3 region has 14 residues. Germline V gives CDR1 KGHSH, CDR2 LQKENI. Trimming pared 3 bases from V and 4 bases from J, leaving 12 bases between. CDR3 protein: CASSPNQEGTEAFF. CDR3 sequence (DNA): TGTGCCAGCTCACCGAACCAGGAGGGCACTGAAGCTTTCTTT.

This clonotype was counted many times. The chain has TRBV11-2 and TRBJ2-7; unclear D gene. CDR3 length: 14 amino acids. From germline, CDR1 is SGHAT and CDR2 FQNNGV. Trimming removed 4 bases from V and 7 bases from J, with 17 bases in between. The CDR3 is CASSSLGVAAEQYF. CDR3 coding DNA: TGTGCCAGCAGCTCTCTTGGGGTGGCGGCAGAGCAGTACTTC.

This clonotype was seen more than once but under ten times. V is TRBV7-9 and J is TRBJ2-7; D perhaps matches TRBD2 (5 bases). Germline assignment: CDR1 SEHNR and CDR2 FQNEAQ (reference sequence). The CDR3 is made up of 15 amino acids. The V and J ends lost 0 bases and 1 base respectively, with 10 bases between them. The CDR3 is CASSLAGVPSYEQYF. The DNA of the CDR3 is TGTGCCAGCAGCTTAGCCGGGGTCCCTTCCTACGAGCAGTACTTC. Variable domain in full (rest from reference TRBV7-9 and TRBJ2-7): DTGVSQNPRHKITKRGQNVTFRCDPISEHNRLYWYRQTLGQGPEFLTYFQNEAQLEKSRLLSDRFSAERPKGSFSTLEIQRTEQGDSAMYLCASSLAGVPSYEQYFGPGTRLTVT.